This T cell receptor (beta chain) was retrieved from a study of blood T cells in healthy people across ages. It was around 10 milliliters of peripheral blood that were drawn from each donor. PBMCs, at least 7 million per sample, were isolated. The V gene lost 4 bases and the J gene lost 7 bases, with 14 bases spanning the gap. Germline assignment: CDR1 SGHTA and CDR2 FQGNSA. This CDR3 contains 13 residues. Primers used in a second PCR of roughly 6 to 12 cycles were a sample-barcoded 5' primer and a J-beta primer mix. TCRdb reanalysed the 5' RACE reads using MiXCR and keeps one entry per CDR3 protein. There are approximately 2,000,000 distinct CDR3 sequences in the sample; roughly two fifths occur only once, and around 23% lies in the top ten. This clonotype was seen ten or more times.

This TCR derives from a human donor in good health. The chain couples TRBV7-2 to TRBJ2-7; a weak D match, TRBD2 (6 bases). Sequences were obtained from blood. The CDR3 coding sequence is TGTGCCAGCAGCTATCACCGGGGGAGGGAGCAGTACTTC. It is translated as CASSYHRGREQYF.